The rows below give T cell receptor beta chains drawn from one sample of a study of response to subunit inactivated influenza vaccine. Using its own MiXCR run on the RT-PCR reads, TCRdb lists one record per CDR3 protein. The data contain a few hundred thousand distinct CDR3 sequences, around 13% of them seen just once; the ten biggest clones take up roughly 10%. The specimen comprised PBMCs from blood, sampled approximately 12 days after vaccination. The receptors were sampled from a man in his forties or fifties who received an inactivated influenza vaccine. CDR3s include the opening cysteine and the closing phenylalanine or tryptophan. D genes are given only for firm matches. Only some rows state a clone size, as once, few, many or a class for expanded clones.

clone size,V gene,D gene,J gene,CDR3 DNA,CDR3 protein
many,TRBV7-9,.,TRBJ1-3,TGCGCCAGCAGCCCTGGATCCGGAAACACCATATATTTT,CASSPGSGNTIYF
.,TRBV5-1,TRBD2,TRBJ2-1,TGCGCCAGCAGCTTGGAGAGCGGGAGGGACAATGAGCAGTTCTTC,CASSLESGRDNEQFF
few,TRBV15,.,TRBJ2-7,TGTGCCACCAGCAGAGATCTCTCTTACAGCACCTCCTACGAGCAGTACTTC,CATSRDLSYSTSYEQYF
many,TRBV7-2,TRBD2,TRBJ2-3,TGTGCCAGCAGCAGGGGACTAGCGGCCCTAAGGGATACGCAGTATTTT,CASSRGLAALRDTQYF
few,TRBV5-1,.,TRBJ2-6,TGCGCCAGCACCCAAGATCCAATCAACTCTGGGGCCAACGTCCTGACTTTC,CASTQDPINSGANVLTF
.,TRBV12-3/TRBV12-4,TRBD2,TRBJ2-3,TGTGCCAGCAGTTTACTCCCCCCGGGACTAGCGGGGGGTTCCACAGATACGCAGTATTTT,CASSLLPPGLAGGSTDTQYF
few,TRBV15,TRBD1,TRBJ2-7,TGTGCCACCAGCAGAGGGGACAGGGCTGTCTCGGCGGGTGAGCAGTACTTC,CATSRGDRAVSAGEQYF
.,TRBV11-2,.,TRBJ2-2,TGTGCCAGCAGCTTAGACCCGGTCGGGGAGCTGTTTTTT,CASSLDPVGELFF
few,TRBV2,.,TRBJ2-1,TGTGCCAGCAGCAGGGTGGGCAATGAGCAGTTCTTC,CASSRVGNEQFF
.,TRBV6-1,.,TRBJ1-4,TGTGCCAGCTCGACCCGCAGCTTTAATGAAAAACTGTTTTTT,CASSTRSFNEKLFF
.,TRBV15,.,TRBJ2-5,TGTGCCACCAGCAGGGAACAGGGAGGGGAGACCCAGTACTTC,CATSREQGGETQYF
few,TRBV7-9,.,TRBJ2-7,TGTGCCAGCAGCTTAGGGGAATACTACGAGCAGTACTTC,CASSLGEYYEQYF
many,TRBV25-1,.,TRBJ2-6,TGTGCCAGCAGTGGTGGTTCTGGGGCCAACGTCCTGACTTTC,CASSGGSGANVLTF